This TCR beta chain was sequenced in a study of T cell responses to AZD1222 COVID-19 vaccine. Study-level findings and limits: In all cases, repertoires were sampled only after the peak T cell response. Only a handful of individuals given AZD1222 were seropositive at baseline. Donors, mostly white British, included more females; clonal diversity was possibly underestimated.

Repertoires were generated with immunoSEQ multiplex PCR, while TCRdb's copy carries only in-frame clones and drops some. The table has approximately 160,000 clones, 88% seen once. In regard to this clone: Its matching antigen is unknown.

The TCR sequence derives from an adult in good health. This material consisted of peripheral blood, taken on day 0 of MenACWY control vaccination.

The CDR3 DNA reads TGTGCCAGCTCACCACCAGGACTTACCTACGAGCAGTACTTC. Amino acids: CASSPPGLTYEQYF. The rearrangement uses TRBV18 and TRBJ2-7, with D perhaps TRBD2 (5 bases). CDR1 is KGHSH, CDR2 LQKENI, per germline. Trimming pared 0 bases from V and 2 bases from J, leaving 8 bases between. The CDR3 covers 14 residues. Filled out from reference TRBV18 and TRBJ2-7, the complete variable domain reads NAGVMQNPRHLVRRRGQEARLRCSPMKGHSHVYWYRQLPEEGLKFMVYLQKENIIDESGMPKERFSAEFPKEGPSILRIQQVVRGDSAAYFCASSPPGLTYEQYFGPGTRLTVT.